This is a list of T cell receptor beta chains from one sample in a study of CD8 T cells in ankylosing spondylitis. TCRdb reanalysed the 5' RACE reads using MiXCR and keeps one entry per CDR3 protein. Here the sample spans 200,000 to 300,000 distinct CDR3 sequences, less than 10% being singletons. Source material: blood, either unsorted or a sorted T cell fraction (not recorded which). These receptors came from a male donor with ankylosing spondylitis or in good health (not recorded which). Each CDR3 is given with its conserved first and last residue. The order of the fields is J gene, V gene, D gene, clone size, CDR3 DNA, CDR3 protein. The D gene is left open where the match is weak. Not all rows give a size; the values are once, few, many and, for expanded clones, a class.

J: TRBJ2-7; V: TRBV12-3/TRBV12-4; D: TRBD2; size: few; DNA: TGTGCCAGCAGTCCCCGGACTAGCGGATTAGGAGGGCAGTACTTC; CDR3: CASSPRTSGLGGQYF
J: TRBJ1-2; V: TRBV12-5; D: .; size: .; DNA: TGTGCTAGTGCCAGACAGTACTATGGCTACACCTTC; CDR3: CASARQYYGYTF
J: TRBJ1-1; V: TRBV12-5; D: .; size: many; DNA: TGTGCTAGTGGGGTTGAGATGAACACTGAAGCTTTCTTT; CDR3: CASGVEMNTEAFF
J: TRBJ2-1; V: TRBV29-1; D: TRBD2; size: many; DNA: TGCAGCGTCGACCGACTAGCGGGAGGATACAATGAGCAGTTCTTC; CDR3: CSVDRLAGGYNEQFF
J: TRBJ1-1; V: TRBV7-2; D: .; size: many; DNA: TGTGCCAGCAGCTTATTCTCGGTTTCGGAAGCTTTCTTT; CDR3: CASSLFSVSEAFF
J: TRBJ2-3; V: TRBV11-3; D: TRBD1; size: many; DNA: TGTGCCAGCAGCTTAGCAGGGGGAATTCCAGATACGCAGTATTTT; CDR3: CASSLAGGIPDTQYF
J: TRBJ1-1; V: TRBV5-8; D: TRBD1; size: many; DNA: TGTGCCAGCAGCCCGACGGGACAGGGGAACACTGAAGCTTTCTTT; CDR3: CASSPTGQGNTEAFF
J: TRBJ2-5; V: TRBV5-6; D: .; size: many; DNA: TGTGCCAGCAGCTTGTTTGAAGAGACCCAGTACTTC; CDR3: CASSLFEETQYF
J: TRBJ1-1; V: TRBV29-1; D: TRBD1; size: many; DNA: TGCAGCGTTGAAGGGGGGGTAGGGGGCTTATCGGCTTTCTTT; CDR3: CSVEGGVGGLSAFF
J: TRBJ2-7; V: TRBV6-1; D: .; size: few; DNA: TGTGCCAGCAGCATGGGACCGGGAGTCACCTACGAGCAGTACTTC; CDR3: CASSMGPGVTYEQYF
J: TRBJ2-1; V: TRBV7-2; D: TRBD1; size: many; DNA: TGTGCCAGCAGCTACCGGGGACAGCTTTACAATGAGCAGTTCTTC; CDR3: CASSYRGQLYNEQFF
J: TRBJ1-1; V: TRBV4-3; D: .; size: few; DNA: TGCGCCAGCAGCCTCGGGAGAGGCGGGGACACTGAAGCTTTCTTT; CDR3: CASSLGRGGDTEAFF
J: TRBJ1-5; V: TRBV21-1; D: .; size: .; DNA: TGTGCCAGCAGCAACCCCCCGGGACAGGAGAATCAGCCCCAGCATTTT; CDR3: CASSNPPGQENQPQHF
J: TRBJ1-2; V: TRBV7-2; D: .; size: few; DNA: TGTGCCAGCAGCTTACCTTGGACAGCTAACTATGGCTACACCTTC; CDR3: CASSLPWTANYGYTF
J: TRBJ1-2; V: TRBV5-6; D: .; size: many; DNA: TGTGCCAGCAGCTTGGTAACAGGAGGGGTAGTTGGTGGCTACACCTTC; CDR3: CASSLVTGGVVGGYTF
J: TRBJ1-6; V: TRBV7-9; D: TRBD1; size: .; DNA: TGTGCCAGCAGCTTCCTGGGACAGAATAATTCACCCCTCCACTTT; CDR3: CASSFLGQNNSPLHF
J: TRBJ2-7; V: TRBV3-1; D: .; size: .; DNA: TGTGCCAGCAGCCAAACCGGGACATCATTCGGGTCCGAGCAGTACTTC; CDR3: CASSQTGTSFGSEQYF
J: TRBJ1-1; V: TRBV12-3/TRBV12-4; D: .; size: many; DNA: TGTGCCAGCAGTTTAGCCGGCAGCGCGAACACTGAAGCTTTCTTT; CDR3: CASSLAGSANTEAFF
J: TRBJ2-5; V: TRBV29-1; D: TRBD2; size: .; DNA: TGCAGCGTTAAACGAAGACTCTACTCCGGGGGGGAGACCCAGTACTTC; CDR3: CSVKRRLYSGGETQYF